Shown below are 16 T cell receptor beta chains from a single sample sequenced in a study of shared clonotypes between healthy human individuals. Sequencing was performed with immunoSEQ multiplex PCR; in TCRdb, only in-frame clones are kept and a portion is missing. This sample has some 2,000,000 clones, with 90% to 97% found just once. Sequences were obtained from naive CD4+ T cells sorted from blood. Indicated subset: CD45RA+ positively selected. The receptors stem from a man between 18 and 35 years old in good health.

The gene calls are TRBV19 and TRBJ1-2; D call uncertain. Trimming shortened V by 5 bases and J by 8 bases, and 12 bases separated the two germline ends. This CDR3 comprises 12 residues. Per germline, CDR1 LNHDA and CDR2 SQIVND (reference sequence). In DNA form, the CDR3 reads TGTGCCAGTAGTGCCGGTTGGATGGGCTACACCTTC. Translated: CASSAGWMGYTF.

V gene TRBV7-2 combines with J gene TRBJ2-3, with TRBD1 identical over 8 bases. Germline V gives CDR1 SGHTA, CDR2 FQGNSA. J was trimmed by 2 bases and V by 4 bases; bases with no gene match: 11. CDR3 size: 17 residues. This chain's CDR3 is CASSSKNRGAFTDTQYF. CDR3 sequence (DNA): TGTGCCAGCAGCTCCAAAAACAGGGGGGCCTTCACAGATACGCAGTATTTT. The variable domain in full, completed from reference TRBV7-2 and TRBJ2-3, reads GAGVSQSPSNKVTEKGKDVELRCDPISGHTALYWYRQSLGQGLEFLIYFQGNSAPDKSGLPSDRFSAERTGGSVSTLTIQRTQQEDSAVYLCASSSKNRGAFTDTQYFGPGTRLTVL.

This clone was observed once. The chain employs TRBV6-6 and TRBJ2-7; D is perhaps TRBD1 or TRBD2 (6 bases each). Looked up from germline, CDR1 is MNHNY and CDR2 is SVGAGI (reference sequence). The CDR3 extends over 15 amino acids. With 2 bases removed from V and 3 bases from J, the gap between germline ends came to 14 bases. The CDR3 sequence is CASSYRRDIYYEQYF. The CDR3 DNA reads as TGTGCCAGCAGTTACAGGCGGGACATATACTACGAGCAGTACTTC.

The gene calls are TRBV6-1 and TRBJ2-7, with 9 nucleotides matching TRBD1. Germline V gene lookup returns CDR1 MNHNS and CDR2 SASEGT. This CDR3 has 15 amino acids. V lost 5 bases to trimming and J lost 5 bases; unmatched junction nucleotides: 10. Here the CDR3 reads CASSHTGTGLNEQYF. In nucleotides, the CDR3 is TGTGCCAGCAGTCATACCGGGACAGGGCTCAACGAGCAGTACTTC.

This clone showed up just once. The rearrangement uses TRBV4-3 and TRBJ1-4; TRBD1 matches 7 bases. Trimming removed 0 bases from V and 5 bases from J; junction bases left unmatched: 9. Germline V gene sequence: CDR1 LGHNA, CDR2 YSLEER. This CDR3 spans 17 amino acids. Written as DNA, the CDR3 is TGCGCCAGCAGCCAAGACTTAGAGGGACAGATAAATGAAAAACTGTTTTTT. This encodes CASSQDLEGQINEKLFF.

This chain joins TRBV4-3 and TRBJ2-1; TRBD1 is a possible D gene (5 bases). Germline V gene sequence: CDR1 LGHNA, CDR2 YSLEER. Trimming took off 4 bases at V and 5 bases at J, with 12 bases between the two ends. The CDR3 consists of 14 residues. The chain's CDR3 is CASSRGQPDNEQFF. The CDR3 region has the DNA TGCGCCAGCAGCCGAGGACAACCAGACAATGAGCAGTTCTTC.

Regarding this clone: This same CDR3 is encoded by further DNA sequences in the sample. This chain uses TRBV7-2 with TRBJ2-3; 11 positions agree with TRBD2. This CDR3 region has 15 residues. V shed 1 base and J 3 bases; nucleotides not matched to a gene: 0. Germline assignment: CDR1 SGHTA and CDR2 FQGNSA. CDR3 sequence reads: CASSLGLAGTDTQYF. DNA of the CDR3: TGTGCCAGCAGCTTAGGACTAGCGGGAACAGATACGCAGTATTTT.

The chain uses TRBV11-1 and TRBJ2-7; TRBD2 matches at 10 bases. V trimming: 3 bases; J trimming: 0 bases; junction bases outside the gene matches: 8. The CDR3 covers 17 residues. Looked up from germline, CDR1 is SGHAT and CDR2 is FQDESV (reference sequence). CDR3 region: CASSFSGLAESSYEQYF. DNA for the CDR3: TGTGCCAGCAGCTTTTCCGGACTAGCGGAGAGCTCCTACGAGCAGTACTTC.

V and J are TRBV20-1 and TRBJ2-1; D is possibly TRBD1 (5 bases). The CDR3 has 11 residues. Germline V gives CDR1 DFQATT, CDR2 SNEGSKA (reference sequence). The DNA of the CDR3 is TGCAGACCAGATCAGGGCAATGAGCAGTTCTTC. It specifies CRPDQGNEQFF.

The rearrangement links TRBV6-6 to TRBJ2-7; no reliable D call. The CDR3 spans 13 residues. Trimming removed 10 bases from V and 2 bases from J, with 15 bases in between. Germline V lookup: CDR1 MNHNY, CDR2 SVGAGI (reference sequence). The CDR3 here is CAIRSGTPYEQYF. In nucleotides, the CDR3 is TGTGCCATCAGATCGGGTACACCCTACGAGCAGTACTTC.

V usage is TRBV5-4 and J usage is TRBJ1-1; D gene ambiguous. The germline V gene has CDR1 SGHNT and CDR2 YYREEE (reference sequence). V was shortened by 2 bases and J by 5 bases, with 16 bases between the two germline ends. The CDR3 is 15 residues long. CDR3 coding DNA: TGTGCCAGCAGCTTAATCAGTCTGCCACAAACTGAAGCTTTCTTT. It specifies CASSLISLPQTEAFF.

The V and J genes are TRBV2 and TRBJ2-7, with a weak D call TRBD1 (8 bases). From germline, CDR1 is SNHLY and CDR2 FYNNEI. V lost 9 bases to trimming and J lost 0 bases, with 15 bases between them. The CDR3 runs to 14 residues. The CDR3 nucleotides are TGTGCCAGGCAGACAGGGGAGGGCTCCTACGAGCAGTACTTC. Its translation: CARQTGEGSYEQYF.

V is TRBV30 and J is TRBJ2-1; 11 bases agree with TRBD2. The germline V gene encodes CDR1 GTSNPN and CDR2 SVGIG (reference sequence). The CDR3 length is 14 residues. V dropped 5 bases and J dropped 14; count of bases not matched to a gene: 14. The CDR3 is CAWAGTSGSPLEFF. CDR3 nucleotide sequence: TGTGCCTGGGCCGGGACTAGCGGTTCCCCGTTGGAGTTCTTC.

J is TRBJ1-1 and V is TRBV6-6; no firm D call. Trimming left V 4 bases short and J 1 base short, with 4 bases between. The CDR3 covers 12 residues. Per germline, CDR1 MNHNY and CDR2 SVGAGI (reference sequence). CDR3 sequence reads: CASSSWNTEAFF. In DNA form, the CDR3 reads TGTGCCAGCAGTTCCTGGAACACTGAAGCTTTCTTT.

In regard to this clone: The sample contains more than one DNA sequence encoding this CDR3. This chain uses TRBV5-1 with TRBJ1-1; D gene unclear. V shed 3 bases and J shed 1 base, with 4 bases lying between them. Germline CDR1 and CDR2: SGHRS and YFSETQ. This CDR3 contains 12 residues. The CDR3 region is CASSSGNTEAFF. Written as DNA, the CDR3 is TGCGCCAGCAGCTCCGGGAACACTGAAGCTTTCTTT.

The V call is TRBV29-1, the J call TRBJ2-7; D is undetermined. CDR3 length equals 12 residues. The V end lost 5 bases, the J end lost 2 bases, and 10 bases lay between the germline ends. Germline assignment: CDR1 SQVTM and CDR2 ANQGSEA. The CDR3 bases are TGCAGCGTTACCAGCCGCACCTACGAGCAGTACTTC. As protein: CSVTSRTYEQYF.